This TCR beta chain was captured by sequencing in a study of cytomegalovirus exposure and HLA in healthy donors. General study findings and limits: In a later analysis, parvovirus B19, influenza, CMV and Epstein-Barr virus appeared linked to several top co-occurrence clusters. According to the study, around 180 TCR beta chains were cytomegalovirus-associated.

Note on this clone: Antigen unknown.

PCR amplification relied on 60 Vbeta primers (plus 13 Jbeta primers). Measured with immunoSEQ multiplex PCR; TCRdb has only the in-frame clones, and not every one. The sample lists roughly 200,000 clones, over 70% occurring once. CDR3 length: 15 residues. J lost 6 bases, V lost 6 bases, and 7 bases had no gene match. The germline V gene encodes CDR1 SGHDT and CDR2 YYEEEE. The chain links TRBV5-6 to TRBJ2-4, with TRBD2 identical over 12 bases. The clonotype comes from a male donor in good health and CMV-seronegative. The sample was PBMCs. In DNA, the CDR3 is TGTGCCAGCAACCTAGCGGGAGGGCTCATAAACATTCAGTACTTC. Amino acids: CASNLAGGLINIQYF.